Presented here are 8 T cell receptor beta chains from one specimen sequenced in a study of brain T cells in children with intractable seizures. As to time point: blood from clinic visit 5 months post-surgery; TSC patient then seizure free. Clones were read by immunoSEQ multiplex PCR, and TCRdb kept only the in-frame ones, dropping some. The sample consists of 300,000 to 400,000 clones, 93% of them appearing once. The specimen comprised peripheral blood, sampled 4 to 6 months after surgery. The receptors shown here come from a boy under two years old with tuberous sclerosis and intractable seizures.

V is TRBV27 and J is TRBJ1-2; D call uncertain. The CDR3 loop spans 14 amino acids. CDR1 is MNHEY, CDR2 SMNVEV, per germline (reference sequence). V was pared by 0 bases and J by 3 bases, with 8 bases between. The CDR3 loop is CASSLSPGHYGYTF. CDR3 nucleotides: TGTGCCAGCAGTTTATCCCCAGGCCACTATGGCTACACCTTC.

Comment on this clone: This sample also contains other DNA sequences that code for the same CDR3. This chain uses TRBV3-1 (or the pseudogene TRBV3-2) with TRBJ2-7, with D unclear. The CDR3 extends over 11 amino acids. In germline, CDR1 is LGHDT, CDR2 YNNKEL (reference sequence). V lost 0 bases, J lost 3 bases, and 0 bases lay in between. The CDR3 DNA is TGTGCCAGCAGCCAAGACTACGAGCAGTACTTC. This codes for CASSQDYEQYF.

The chain carries TRBV28 and TRBJ2-7; 12 bases are shared with TRBD2. Germline V gives CDR1 MDHEN, CDR2 SYDVKM. The CDR3 loop spans 17 amino acids. Trimming cost V 4 bases and J 0 bases; bases outside gene matches: 7. CDR3 sequence: CASSSLGLAGSSYEQYF. The CDR3, as DNA: TGTGCCAGCAGTTCCCTTGGACTAGCGGGAAGCTCCTACGAGCAGTACTTC.

This rearrangement joins TRBV18 to TRBJ2-7; 8 nucleotides match TRBD2. Germline CDR1 KGHSH, CDR2 LQKENI. J lost 0 bases, V lost 6 bases, and 7 bases had no gene match. The CDR3 spans 15 residues. CDR3 residues: CASSGGGTSSYEQYF. CDR3 sequence (DNA): TGTGCCAGCTCCGGAGGGGGGACTAGCTCCTACGAGCAGTACTTC.

The CDR3: CASSPQELYEQYF. CDR3 nucleotide sequence: TGTGCCAGCAGCCCCCAAGAGCTCTACGAGCAGTACTTC. The chain uses TRBV7-9 and TRBJ2-7; D remains unclear. Between the trimmed V and J ends, which lost 5 bases and 3 bases, there was a span of 11 bases. The CDR3 runs to 13 residues. The germline V gene has CDR1 SEHNR and CDR2 FQNEAQ (reference sequence).

This clone was seen just once. The rearrangement links TRBV7-2 to TRBJ2-3, with 10 nucleotides matching TRBD2. Trimming cost V 1 base and J 7 bases; bases outside gene matches: 5. Germline values: CDR1 SGHTA, CDR2 FQGNSA. The CDR3 consists of 15 residues. This chain's CDR3 is CASSLVPSGGYTQYF. The CDR3 DNA reads TGTGCCAGCAGCTTAGTTCCTAGCGGGGGATATACGCAGTATTTT.

The rearrangement uses TRBV30 and TRBJ2-1; 7 bases map to TRBD2. The V and J ends lost 0 bases and 5 bases, in that order; junction bases with no gene match: 7. This CDR3 is built from 15 residues. Germline CDR1 reads GTSNPN; CDR2 reads SVGIG (reference sequence). The CDR3 spells CAWSVTWGGDNEQFF. The CDR3 DNA follows: TGTGCCTGGAGTGTAACGTGGGGGGGTGACAATGAGCAGTTCTTC.

V and J are TRBV2 and TRBJ2-5, with 12 bases identical to TRBD1. The CDR3 consists of 15 residues. The trim removed 7 bases at V and 5 bases at J, leaving 8 bases unmatched. The germline CDR1 and CDR2 sequences are SNHLY and FYNNEI. The CDR3 nucleotides read TGTGCCAGCACCGAGGGACAGGGGGCGGGGGAGACCCAGTACTTC. Translating gives CASTEGQGAGETQYF.